This T cell receptor beta chain emerged from a study of blood T cell repertoires in COVID-19. Across the whole study: Researchers got acute and convalescent COVID-19 samples from the United States, Italy and Spain.

Original handling: Estimation of nucleated cell counts relied on the amplification of reference gene primers. Generated by immunoSEQ multiplex PCR, the TCRdb table keeps only in-frame clones and is missing some. V and J calls and clone size follow that table, whereas D and trimming were derived from the DNA. The table has a few hundred thousand clones, approximately 90% seen once. The CDR3 totals 13 residues. With V trimmed by 6 bases and J by 12 bases, 7 bases remained unmatched. Germline CDR1 is WSHSY and CDR2 is SAAADI. The sample was PBMCs or T cells enriched from blood (not recorded which). The TCR comes from a middle-aged woman with acute COVID-19. The V and J genes are TRBV10-2 and TRBJ1-6, with 8 bases that match TRBD1. Written as DNA, the CDR3 is TGCGCCAGCAGGGCCGGGACAGGCCTACCCCTCCACTTT. Translating gives CASRAGTGLPLHF.